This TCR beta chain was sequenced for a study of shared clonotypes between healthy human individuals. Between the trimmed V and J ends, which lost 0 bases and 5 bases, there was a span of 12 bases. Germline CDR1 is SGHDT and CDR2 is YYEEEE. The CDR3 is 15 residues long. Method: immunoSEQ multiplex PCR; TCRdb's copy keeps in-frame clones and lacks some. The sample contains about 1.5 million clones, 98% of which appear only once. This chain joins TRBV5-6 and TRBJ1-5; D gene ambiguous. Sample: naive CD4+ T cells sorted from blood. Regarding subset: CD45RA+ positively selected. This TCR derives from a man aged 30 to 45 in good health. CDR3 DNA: TGTGCCAGCAGCTTGGGTCCTACTAAAGATCAGCCCCAGCATTTT. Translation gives CASSLGPTKDQPQHF.